What follows are 8 T cell receptor beta chains derived from one specimen sequenced in a study of cytomegalovirus exposure and HLA in healthy donors. Using immunoSEQ multiplex PCR, the repertoire was profiled, and TCRdb retains in-frame clones only, with some absent. The table has some 120,000 clones, 88% seen once. The sample consisted of PBMCs. The source of these receptors is a young man in good health and CMV-seronegative.

About this clone: Its ends do not fully match the called genes, so a read error is possible. The chain couples TRBV7-9 to TRBJ1-1, with 7 bases aligning to TRBD1. Germline CDR1 is SEHNR and CDR2 is FQNEAQ (reference sequence). This CDR3 has 16 residues. This chain's CDR3 is CASSLGERTGNTEAFF. The CDR3 region has the DNA TGTGCCAGCAGTTTAGGGGAACGGACAGGAAACACTGAAGCTTTCTTT.

The V gene is TRBV18, the J gene TRBJ2-4; no firm D call. The CDR3 contains 13 residues. CDR1 and CDR2 (germline): KGHSH, LQKENI. Between the trimmed V and J ends, which lost 2 bases and 5 bases, there was a span of 7 bases. DNA for the CDR3: TGTGCCAGCTCACCAAGTCGGGAAAACATTCAGTACTTC. Translated, it gives CASSPSRENIQYF.

The chain links TRBV9 to TRBJ1-5, with a weak D call TRBD1 (6 bases). Germline V CDR1 and CDR2: SGDLS, YYNGEE. The CDR3 consists of 14 residues. V was clipped by 3 bases and J by 5 bases, with 12 bases between them. This CDR3 reads CASSAEWGHQPQHF. CDR3 DNA: TGTGCCAGCAGCGCAGAGTGGGGGCATCAGCCCCAGCATTTT. The entire variable domain, with the rest obtained from reference TRBV9 and TRBJ1-5, is as follows: DSGVTQTPKHLITATGQRVTLRCSPRSGDLSVYWYQQSLDQGLQFLIQYYNGEERAKGNILERFSAQQFPDLHSELNLSSLELGDSALYFCASSAEWGHQPQHFGDGTRLSIL.

The V call is TRBV29-1, the J call TRBJ2-5; D not resolved. The CDR3 totals 12 residues. CDR1 is SQVTM and CDR2 is ANQGSEA in the germline V gene. V lost 5 bases and J lost 5, with 12 bases in between. CDR3 nucleotides: TGCAGCGTTACGGGTTTGCTGGAGACCCAGTACTTC. The encoded protein is CSVTGLLETQYF.

V gene TRBV5-1 combines with J gene TRBJ1-2, with D uncertain. Germline lookup yields CDR1 SGHRS and CDR2 YFSETQ. V lost 0 bases, J lost 7 bases, and 10 bases lay in between. The CDR3 consists of 13 residues. CDR3 sequence reads: CASSLALGSGYTF. The CDR3 coding sequence is TGCGCCAGCAGCTTGGCCCTCGGGAGTGGCTACACCTTC.

This clone appeared once. The chain recombines TRBV29-1 with TRBJ2-3; TRBD1 might be the D (6 bases). Per germline, CDR1 SQVTM and CDR2 ANQGSEA. The CDR3 sequence is 14 residues long. Trimming stripped 6 bases from V and 2 bases from J, with 15 bases between. CDR3 nucleotides: TGCAGCGTCCCTCCGGGACACCACACAGATACGCAGTATTTT. Residues: CSVPPGHHTDTQYF.

The gene calls are TRBV11-2 and TRBJ2-4; weak D call: TRBD2 (6 bases). The CDR3 length is 14 residues. V was shortened by 1 base and J by 9 bases, with 13 bases between the two germline ends. Germline lookup yields CDR1 SGHAT and CDR2 FQNNGV. The CDR3 nucleotides are TGTGCCAGCAGCTTAGCCCCCGGGGGACCCATTCAGTACTTC. This gives the protein CASSLAPGGPIQYF.

The V call is TRBV11-3, the J call TRBJ2-7; D may be TRBD2 (6 bases). CDR1 is SGHNT, CDR2 YENEEA, per germline. The V end was cut by 5 bases, the J end by 2 bases, with 19 bases between. This CDR3 is built from 16 residues. The CDR3 bases are TGTGCCAGCAGCGATCCGTGGGGGGACCGACCCTACGAGCAGTACTTC. This translates into CASSDPWGDRPYEQYF.